This T cell receptor (beta chain) was identified in a study of cytomegalovirus exposure and HLA in healthy donors. 60 Vbeta and 13 Jbeta primers were used in PCR. Sequencing was performed with immunoSEQ multiplex PCR; in TCRdb, only in-frame clones are kept and a portion is missing. In the table there are 100,000 or so clones, around 77% of which are singletons. Germline assignment: CDR1 KGHSH and CDR2 LQKENI. The CDR3 length is 18 residues. V shed 1 base and J shed 2 bases, with 21 bases lying between them. This clonotype was sampled from a young man in good health and CMV-seronegative. What was sequenced was PBMCs. The chain couples TRBV18 to TRBJ2-7; the D gene is possibly TRBD1 (6 bases). Here the CDR3 DNA reads TGTGCCAGCTCACCACTTATTCTCACGACGGGACATACCTACGAGCAGTACTTC. Its protein is CASSPLILTTGHTYEQYF.